This TCR beta chain was obtained from a study of blood T cell repertoires in COVID-19. About the research overall: There were acute and convalescent COVID-19 samples, and they came from the United States, Italy and Spain. T cells, B-cell-depleted T cells, or PBMCs supplied cDNA or gDNA.

As originally analysed: The authors estimated nucleated cell counts from reference gene primer amplification. Generated by immunoSEQ multiplex PCR, the TCRdb table keeps only in-frame clones and is missing some. That table furnishes V, J and clone size, whereas the DNA furnished D and trimming. The sample lists 200,000 to 300,000 clones; 70% to 90% were seen once. This clone appeared a single time. From germline, CDR1 is DFQATT and CDR2 SNEGSKA (reference sequence). This CDR3 region has 11 residues. V gave up 7 bases and J gave up 3 bases, with 9 bases separating them. This sequence was found in a human donor in a cohort sampled during active COVID-19. The chain is built from TRBV20-1 and TRBJ1-2; D is unresolved. Source material: peripheral blood. CDR3 sequence: CSVRGHYGYTF. CDR3 nucleotide sequence: TGCAGTGTAAGAGGGCACTATGGCTACACCTTC.